This T cell receptor (beta chain) is from a study of beta chain features in type 1 diabetes. Germline CDR1 SEHNR, CDR2 FQNEAQ (reference sequence). The germline V and J ends were trimmed by 0 bases and 6 bases, with 13 bases remaining between them. This CDR3 is 15 amino acids long. Of the isolated RNA, all was reverse transcribed, and so the sequenced material was expressed TCRB transcripts. Produced via immunoSEQ multiplex PCR; TCRdb's table is partial and in-frame only. The repertoire includes roughly 300,000 clones, about a tenth of them detected once, and 0.95% to 1.1% sits in the top ten. Whole-study results and caveats: All four CD4+ subsets of Type 1 diabetes patients contained TCRB CDR3s that were moderately but significantly shorter. A closer apparent resemblance between naive, central memory and Treg TCRB repertoires was seen in patients than in healthy donors.

As regards this clone: The antigen remains undetermined.

This sequence was found in a man aged 30 to 39 with type 1 diabetes. The sample comprised central memory CD4+ T cells from blood. The chain uses TRBV7-9 and TRBJ2-3; no clear D gene. CDR3: CASSLARQMADTQYF. The CDR3 DNA sequence: TGTGCCAGCAGCTTAGCTCGGCAGATGGCGGATACGCAGTATTTT.